This T cell receptor (beta chain) was recovered during a study of blood T cell repertoires in COVID-19. Overall study context: Researchers got acute and convalescent COVID-19 samples from the United States, Italy and Spain. T cells, B-cell-depleted T cells, or PBMCs supplied cDNA or gDNA.

Per the original methods: Amplification of reference gene primers provided the estimated nucleated cell counts. Method: immunoSEQ multiplex PCR; TCRdb's copy keeps in-frame clones and lacks some. V, J and clone size are taken as reported in that table, and D and trimming were inferred from the DNA itself. In the table there are 65,000 to 90,000 clones, around 89% of which are singletons. CDR3 length: 15 residues. V dropped 4 bases and J dropped 3; count of bases not matched to a gene: 5. Germline assignment: CDR1 SGHRS and CDR2 YFSETQ. The material sequenced was peripheral blood. J is TRBJ2-3 and V is TRBV5-1; 10 bases are a match to TRBD2. The source of this sequence is a woman older than 75 with acute or convalescent COVID-19. CDR3 DNA sequence: TGCGCCAGCAGCGTAAGCGGGGGGGCAACAGATACGCAGTATTTT. Amino acid sequence: CASSVSGGATDTQYF.